The clone carrying this T cell receptor beta chain came up many times. Antigen unknown. This sample is part of a study of T cell repertoires in cytomegalovirus infection. The CDR3 has 11 amino acids. The ends were cut back, 5 bases at V and 0 bases at J, with 3 bases in the middle. Germline CDR1 reads SGHKS; CDR2 reads YYEKEE (reference sequence). TCRdb reprocessed the reads via MiXCR and lists one record per CDR3 protein. The repertoire holds 100,000 to 120,000 distinct CDR3 sequences, with over 25% as singletons. Sequencing used CD8+ T cells from cultured PBMCs, obtained from culture after CMV antigen stimulation. The chain is built from TRBV5-5 and TRBJ2-7, with D uncertain. This sequence was found in a human donor in good health (CMV status not recorded). Some clones in this sample may be carry-over from other donors' samples. The CDR3 nucleotides are TGTGCCAGCAGGGTCTCCTACGAGCAGTACTTC. This gives the protein CASRVSYEQYF.